This T cell receptor (beta chain) emerged from a study of T cell repertoires in cytomegalovirus infection. Germline values: CDR1 MNHEY, CDR2 SVGEGT. The length of the CDR3 is 11 residues. V lost 3 bases to trimming and J lost 11 bases, with 10 bases between them. TCRdb ran MiXCR on the reads and lists one entry per CDR3 protein. The sample yields hundreds of thousands of distinct CDR3 sequences, roughly 17% seen once. There are a few counts of this clonotype. V and J are TRBV6-2 or TRBV6-3 and TRBJ1-1; no definite D call. The source is a human donor in good health (CMV status not recorded). Some clones in this sample may be carry-over from other donors' samples. The sequenced sample consisted of PBMCs. CDR3 region: CASSYSGEAFF. CDR3 sequence (DNA): TGTGCCAGCAGTTATTCTGGAGAGGCTTTCTTT.